The present TCR beta chain was sequenced within a study of patients and donors after allogeneic stem cell transplantation. TCRdb itself ran the RT-PCR reads through MiXCR, one entry per CDR3 protein. The repertoire consists of some 880,000 distinct CDR3 sequences, with roughly 18% occurring once and the leading ten covering 5% to 7.5%. V was pared by 6 bases and J by 8 bases, with 23 bases between. The germline V gene encodes CDR1 SGHDT and CDR2 YYEEEE. This CDR3 comprises 16 residues. The sample was blood, either unsorted or a sorted T cell fraction (not recorded which). The chain combines TRBV5-6 with TRBJ1-4, with no clear D. This receptor was obtained from a human donor who was either an allogeneic HSCT recipient or a stem cell or donor lymphocyte infusion donor (not recorded which). It is not recorded whose cells these are; they may come from a transplant donor. CDR3 DNA: TGTGCCAGCACCCGTGACGTACCGGGAGGAGGGGAAAAACTGTTTTTT. It encodes CASTRDVPGGGEKLFF.